The 30 T cell receptor beta chains below were found in one sample sequenced in a study of control samples from healthy donors and cancer patients. Profiling relied on immunoSEQ multiplex PCR, and the TCRdb table lists in-frame clones only, not all of them. The data show around 140,000 clones, roughly 86% seen once. The source material was PBMCs. These receptors originate from a man between 50 and 59 years old with head and neck cancer.

V is TRBV20-1 and J is TRBJ2-3; tentatively, D is TRBD2 (6 bases). Trimming left V 3 bases short and J 0 bases short, with 13 bases between. The CDR3 is 15 amino acids. The germline V gene has CDR1 DFQATT and CDR2 SNEGSKA (reference sequence). CDR3 loop: CSASRPSGSTDTQYF. The CDR3 DNA is TGCAGTGCTAGTAGGCCAAGCGGGAGCACAGATACGCAGTATTTT.

The rearrangement joins TRBV7-7 to TRBJ2-5; 7 positions agree with TRBD1. Germline V gene lookup returns CDR1 SSHAT and CDR2 FNYEAQ (reference sequence). The V and J ends lost 1 base and 2 bases, in that order; junction bases with no gene match: 1. The CDR3 covers 14 residues. The DNA of the CDR3 is TGTGCCAGCAGCTTAGGGGACAGTCAAGAGACCCAGTACTTC. Its protein is CASSLGDSQETQYF.

CDR3 protein: CASMAGASYEQYF. The DNA for the CDR3 is TGTGCCAGCATGGCAGGGGCCTCCTACGAGCAGTACTTC. The chain couples TRBV6-5 to TRBJ2-7; D is perhaps TRBD1 (6 bases). With 7 bases removed from V and 0 bases from J, the gap between germline ends came to 10 bases. The CDR3 is made up of 13 amino acids. Germline lookup yields CDR1 MNHEY and CDR2 SVGAGI.

This chain connects TRBV19 to TRBJ2-7; 8 bases fit TRBD1. The CDR3 loop spans 15 amino acids. Trimming at V came to 5 bases and at J to 3 bases, leaving 9 bases not matched to a gene. CDR1 is LNHDA and CDR2 is SQIVND in the germline V gene (reference sequence). The CDR3 nucleotides read TGTGCCAGTAGTCCTACCGGGACAGGAGTCTACGAGCAGTACTTC. Protein sequence: CASSPTGTGVYEQYF.

The V and J genes are TRBV15 and TRBJ1-4; D may be TRBD1 (6 bases). The CDR3 sequence is 15 residues long. V lost 5 bases and J lost 6, with 16 bases in between. Germline V gene data show CDR1 as LNHNV and CDR2 as YYDKDF (reference sequence). The CDR3 loop is CATSGNRAFYEKLFF. CDR3 sequence (DNA): TGTGCCACCAGCGGCAACAGGGCCTTCTATGAAAAACTGTTTTTT.

This clone was counted once. The chain couples TRBV27 to TRBJ1-4; D is unclear. Germline V lookup: CDR1 MNHEY, CDR2 SMNVEV (reference sequence). V was trimmed by 0 bases and J by 8 bases, leaving 10 bases between them. The CDR3 runs to 14 residues. CDR3 sequence: CASSLSRPDEKLFF. The CDR3 region has the DNA TGTGCCAGCAGTTTATCGCGCCCTGACGAAAAACTGTTTTTT.

The chain combines TRBV9 with TRBJ1-6; TRBD1 is a possible D gene (6 bases). The ends were cut back, 5 bases at V and 7 bases at J, with 13 bases in the middle. This CDR3 contains 14 residues. Looked up from germline, CDR1 is SGDLS and CDR2 is YYNGEE. CDR3 loop: CASSGGSFNSPLHF. The CDR3 nucleotides are TGTGCCAGCAGTGGGGGCAGCTTCAATTCACCCCTCCACTTT.

The chain couples TRBV9 to TRBJ2-1; 8 bases are shared with TRBD2. Unmatched junction bases numbered 4, after V lost 0 bases and J lost 2 bases. CDR3 size: 16 residues. Germline-derived CDR1 and CDR2 are SGDLS and YYNGEE. In DNA, the CDR3 is TGTGCCAGCAGCGTAGCGGGCGGGGGGACCTACAATGAGCAGTTCTTC. Protein: CASSVAGGGTYNEQFF.

V is TRBV27 and J is TRBJ2-1; D gene unclear. Germline loops: CDR1 MNHEY, CDR2 SMNVEV (reference sequence). The V gene lost 5 bases and the J gene lost 4 bases, with 12 bases spanning the gap. The CDR3 contains 14 residues. CDR3 DNA sequence: TGTGCCAGCAGTACACCTCGATCTTACAATGAGCAGTTCTTC. Protein sequence: CASSTPRSYNEQFF.

This chain links TRBV19 with TRBJ2-5; TRBD1 is a possible D gene (6 bases). V lost 3 bases and J lost 5, with 19 bases in between. Germline loops: CDR1 LNHDA, CDR2 SQIVND (reference sequence). This CDR3 has 16 residues. CDR3 in amino acids: CASSIKGHPGWETQYF. The CDR3, as DNA: TGTGCCAGTAGTATCAAGGGACACCCTGGTTGGGAGACCCAGTACTTC.

The gene calls are TRBV2 and TRBJ2-5, with D tentatively TRBD1 (5 bases). The CDR3 spans 13 residues. From germline, CDR1 is SNHLY and CDR2 FYNNEI. V was pared by 6 bases and J by 1 base, with 9 bases between. The CDR3 protein is CASRPTAQETQYF. CDR3 nucleotides: TGTGCCAGCAGGCCGACAGCCCAAGAGACCCAGTACTTC.

The chain carries TRBV20-1 and TRBJ1-4; no definite D call. V lost 6 bases and J 8 bases, leaving 10 bases between the germline ends. The germline CDR1 and CDR2 sequences are DFQATT and SNEGSKA (reference sequence). This CDR3 comprises 11 residues. The DNA of the CDR3 is TGCAGTGCCCCCAACCAAGAAAAACTGTTTTTT. Residues: CSAPNQEKLFF.

V usage is TRBV18 and J usage is TRBJ1-1; weak D call: TRBD1 (5 bases). V lost 6 bases, J lost 1 base, and 12 bases lay in between. This CDR3 has 14 amino acids. The germline V gene encodes CDR1 KGHSH and CDR2 LQKENI. CDR3: CASSRPDRNTEAFF. CDR3 in DNA: TGTGCCAGCTCGCGTCCTGACAGGAACACTGAAGCTTTCTTT.

The gene calls are TRBV5-1 and TRBJ2-7; 11 positions match TRBD1. The V gene's germline CDR1 is SGHRS and CDR2 YFSETQ. This CDR3 is built from 15 residues. V lost 3 bases to trimming and J lost 3 bases; unmatched junction nucleotides: 5. CDR3 sequence (DNA): TGCGCCAGCAGCTCACACGGGACAGGGGGCTACGAGCAGTACTTC. It translates to CASSSHGTGGYEQYF.

J is TRBJ2-5 and V is TRBV7-2; 7 positions agree with TRBD1. The V gene's germline CDR1 is SGHTA and CDR2 FQGNSA. The V segment lost 1 base and the J segment 4 bases; nucleotides outside the gene matches: 3. This CDR3 contains 14 residues. CDR3 sequence: CASSLGAGGETQYF. The CDR3, as DNA: TGTGCCAGCAGCTTAGGCGCAGGGGGAGAGACCCAGTACTTC.

Concerning this clone: The junction departs from the called germline gene at one end, perhaps through a read error. The chain has TRBV24-1 and TRBJ2-1; 7 nucleotides match TRBD2. Germline assignment: CDR1 KGHDR and CDR2 SFDVKD. The length of the CDR3 is 16 residues. The CDR3 coding sequence is TGTGCCACCAGTGCTTTGGGAGGGAGCTCCTACAATGAGCAGTTCTTC. Translating gives CATSALGGSSYNEQFF.

The chain links TRBV5-1 to TRBJ1-4, with D tentatively TRBD1 (5 bases). Trimming took off 5 bases at V and 5 bases at J, with 10 bases between the two ends. The V gene's germline CDR1 is SGHRS and CDR2 YFSETQ. CDR3 length equals 13 residues. The CDR3 bases are TGCGCCAGCAGGGGGGACCCGAATGAAAAACTGTTTTTT. Protein sequence: CASRGDPNEKLFF.

The V and J genes are TRBV5-1 and TRBJ2-6; D remains ambiguous. The CDR3 contains 14 residues. Germline CDR1 SGHRS, CDR2 YFSETQ. V was pared by 4 bases and J by 0 bases, with 5 bases between. The CDR3 is CASSQTSGANVLTF. The DNA of the CDR3 is TGCGCCAGCAGCCAAACCTCTGGGGCCAACGTCCTGACTTTC.

The chain joins TRBV21-1 to TRBJ2-2; the table assigns TRBD2, which was not confirmed against the DNA. TRBV21-1 is designated a pseudogene. The CDR3 extends over 15 amino acids. The CDR3 DNA reads as TGTGCCAGCAGCCCCTCCTGGGACTACACCGTGGAGCTGTTTTTT. Its translation: CASSPSWDYTVELFF.

The chain uses TRBV11-3 and TRBJ2-1; TRBD1 aligns across 8 bases. CDR1 SGHNT and CDR2 YENEEA come from the germline V gene. The trim removed 3 bases at V and 6 bases at J, leaving 1 base unmatched. CDR3 size: 13 residues. CDR3 amino acids: CASSFTGGNEQFF. DNA for the CDR3: TGTGCCAGCAGCTTTACAGGGGGCAATGAGCAGTTCTTC.

This CDR3 is CASSRQGSNYGYTF. As DNA, the CDR3 is TGTGCCAGCAGCCGACAGGGGTCGAACTATGGCTACACCTTC. V and J are TRBV5-8 and TRBJ1-2; 8 bases are shared with TRBD1. CDR1 and CDR2 (germline): SGHTS, YDEGEE. With 4 bases clipped from V and 2 bases from J, the junction kept 4 bases outside the gene matches. The CDR3 extends over 14 amino acids. Looking up the rest from reference TRBV5-8 and TRBJ1-2 gives the full variable domain: EAGVTQSPTHLIKTRGQQATLRCSPISGHTSVYWYQQALGLGLQFLLWYDEGEERNRGNFPPRFSGRQFPNYSSELNVNALELEDSALYLCASSRQGSNYGYTFGSGTRLTVV.

The rearrangement joins TRBV3-1 (or the pseudogene TRBV3-2) to TRBJ2-1; unclear D gene. This CDR3 has 15 residues. CDR1 and CDR2 from the germline V gene are LGHDT and YNNKEL (reference sequence). The germline V and J ends were trimmed by 0 bases and 1 base, with 7 bases remaining between them. In nucleotides, the CDR3 is TGTGCCAGCAGCCAAGATATTGCGTCCTACAATGAGCAGTTCTTC. As protein: CASSQDIASYNEQFF.

The chain is built from TRBV7-9 and TRBJ1-4; D possibly corresponds to TRBD1 (6 bases). Germline CDR1 reads SEHNR; CDR2 reads FQNEAQ (reference sequence). The CDR3 is 15 amino acids. Trimming stripped 3 bases from V and 5 bases from J, with 13 bases between. CDR3 amino acids: CASSFHGQTNEKLFF. CDR3 DNA sequence: TGTGCCAGCAGCTTCCACGGACAGACAAATGAAAAACTGTTTTTT. Full variable domain (outside the CDR3, taken from reference TRBV7-9 and TRBJ1-4): DTGVSQNPRHKITKRGQNVTFRCDPISEHNRLYWYRQTLGQGPEFLTYFQNEAQLEKSRLLSDRFSAERPKGSFSTLEIQRTEQGDSAMYLCASSFHGQTNEKLFFGSGTQLSVL.

The rearrangement joins TRBV4-1 to TRBJ1-2; D possibly corresponds to TRBD1 (6 bases). Germline CDR1 MGHRA, CDR2 YSYEKL. The CDR3 has 16 amino acids. V was cut by 3 bases and J by 0 bases, with 14 bases left in between. CDR3 residues: CASSQNHRESNYGYTF. In nucleotides, the CDR3 is TGCGCCAGCAGCCAGAACCACAGGGAGTCTAACTATGGCTACACCTTC.

The chain employs TRBV7-2 and TRBJ1-3; D ambiguous. CDR3 length: 17 amino acids. Trimming took off 4 bases at V and 0 bases at J, with 16 bases between the two ends. In germline, CDR1 is SGHTA, CDR2 FQGNSA. The CDR3 here is CASSYQPPGLSGNTIYF. The CDR3 region has the DNA TGTGCCAGCAGCTACCAACCTCCAGGCCTCTCTGGAAACACCATATATTTT.

The chain has TRBV19 and TRBJ1-2; TRBD1 aligns across 7 bases. The CDR3 totals 14 residues. Losses at the gene ends were 10 bases for V and 4 bases for J; bases not matched to a gene: 12. Per the germline V gene, CDR1 is LNHDA and CDR2 is SQIVND (reference sequence). The CDR3 spells CATSPQGSVYGYTF. The CDR3 region has the DNA TGTGCCACCAGCCCACAGGGGAGTGTCTATGGCTACACCTTC. Filled out from reference TRBV19 and TRBJ1-2, the complete variable domain reads DGGITQSPKYLFRKEGQNVTLSCEQNLNHDAMYWYRQDPGQGLRLIYYSQIVNDFQKGDIAEGYSVSREKKESFPLTVTSAQKNPTAFYLCATSPQGSVYGYTFGSGTRLTVV.

About this clone itself: Other nucleotide sequences from this sample produce the same CDR3. The CDR3 nucleotides read TGTGCCAGCAGTTACTCGGGGGATACGCAGTATTTT. This sequence encodes CASSYSGDTQYF. The chain recombines TRBV6-5 with TRBJ2-3; D uncertain. The V and J ends lost 0 bases and 6 bases respectively, with 4 bases between them. The CDR3 spans 12 residues. CDR1 is MNHEY, CDR2 SVGAGI, per germline.

The CDR3 is CASSKQGYEQFF. The CDR3 DNA follows: TGTGCCAGCAGTAAACAGGGGTATGAGCAGTTCTTC. This sequence joins TRBV5-4 and TRBJ2-1; 7 bases map to TRBD1. CDR1 and CDR2 from the germline V gene are SGHNT and YYREEE (reference sequence). V dropped 5 bases and J dropped 8; count of bases not matched to a gene: 4. CDR3 length: 12 amino acids.

CDR3 DNA sequence: TGTGCCAGCAGCTTAACGGGACTAGCGGGGGTTGGGGATACGCAGTATTTT. Its protein is CASSLTGLAGVGDTQYF. The rearrangement links TRBV7-3 to TRBJ2-3; TRBD2 agrees at 14 bases. CDR3 size: 17 residues. From germline, CDR1 is SGHTA and CDR2 FQGTGA. After removal of 0 bases from V and 6 bases from J, the junction contained 5 bases not matched to a gene. Variable domain in full (rest from reference TRBV7-3 and TRBJ2-3): GAGVSQTPSNKVTEKGKYVELRCDPISGHTALYWYRQSLGQGPEFLIYFQGTGAADDSGLPNDRFFAVRPEGSVSTLKIQRTERGDSAVYLCASSLTGLAGVGDTQYFGPGTRLTVL.

The V and J genes are TRBV24-1 and TRBJ2-3; tentative D call: TRBD2 (7 bases). The CDR3 runs 18 residues. Per the germline V gene, CDR1 is KGHDR and CDR2 is SFDVKD. With 3 bases removed from V and 4 bases from J, the gap between germline ends came to 22 bases. CDR3 in DNA: TGTGCCACCAGTGATCCCCGGGGGGCGGGAGTATATGCAGATACGCAGTATTTT. As protein: CATSDPRGAGVYADTQYF.